The 9 T cell receptor beta chains given below trace back to one sample, sequenced in a study of T cell repertoires in cytomegalovirus infection. Their specific antigens are unknown. TCRdb processed the reads anew with MiXCR; each CDR3 protein has one entry. This sample yields 100,000 or so distinct CDR3 sequences, of which roughly 39% are seen a single time; around 74% belongs to the top ten. Sample: CD8+ T cells from cultured PBMCs, taken from culture after CMV antigen stimulation. These receptor sequences come from a human donor in good health (CMV status not recorded). Some clones in this sample may be carry-over from other donors' samples.

This chain joins TRBV27 and TRBJ2-1, with 7 bases identical to TRBD1. The CDR3 sequence is 14 residues long. The junction had 3 bases not matched to a gene; V was cut back by 6 bases and J by 1 base. Germline V gene data show CDR1 as MNHEY and CDR2 as SMNVEV (reference sequence). CDR3 DNA: TGTGCCAGCAGGAGCAGGGGGTCCTACAATGAGCAGTTCTTC. Its translation: CASRSRGSYNEQFF.

The chain employs TRBV27 and TRBJ1-6; 8 nucleotides agree with TRBD1. The CDR3 loop spans 16 amino acids. The V gene's germline CDR1 is MNHEY and CDR2 SMNVEV (reference sequence). J gave up 9 bases and V 5 bases, and 12 bases lay outside the gene matches. This CDR3 reads CASSNFGQGRSSPLHF. Written as DNA, the CDR3 is TGTGCCAGCAGTAATTTCGGACAGGGAAGGAGTTCACCCCTCCACTTT.

This chain joins TRBV7-9 and TRBJ1-4; TRBD1 aligns across 10 bases. J gave up 6 bases and V 4 bases, and 2 bases lay outside the gene matches. This CDR3 contains 14 residues. Looked up from germline, CDR1 is SEHNR and CDR2 is FQNEAQ (reference sequence). The CDR3 coding sequence is TGTGCCAGCAGCTCGACAGGGGGCGATGAAAAACTGTTTTTT. Translation gives CASSSTGGDEKLFF.

This clonotype was detected a few times. The chain couples TRBV6-5 to TRBJ2-7; D gene ambiguous. The V and J ends lost 4 bases and 3 bases respectively, with 13 bases between them. CDR1 and CDR2 (germline): MNHEY, SVGAGI. The CDR3 loop spans 14 amino acids. This chain's CDR3 is CASSSKRVDYEQYF. The CDR3 nucleotides read TGTGCCAGCAGTTCAAAAAGGGTAGACTACGAGCAGTACTTC.

The chain carries TRBV5-6 and TRBJ2-7, with a possible D match to TRBD1 (6 bases). Germline CDR1 SGHDT, CDR2 YYEEEE. The CDR3 loop spans 13 amino acids. V was cut by 4 bases and J by 2 bases, with 10 bases left in between. The CDR3: CASSAGQTYEQYF. CDR3 in DNA: TGTGCCAGCAGCGCCGGACAGACCTACGAGCAGTACTTC.

This clonotype was counted between two and nine times. The rearrangement joins TRBV5-6 to TRBJ1-6; unclear D gene. The CDR3 has 11 amino acids. From germline, CDR1 is SGHDT and CDR2 YYEEEE. Trimming removed 2 bases at V and 12 bases at J, with 6 bases between. Written as DNA, the CDR3 is TGTGCCAGCAGCTTTTTGGGACCCCTCCACTTT. It specifies CASSFLGPLHF.

This clonotype was found a few times. The CDR3 here is CASSLDPSGGTDTQYF. The CDR3 DNA reads TGTGCCAGCAGCTTAGATCCTAGCGGGGGGACAGATACGCAGTATTTT. V is TRBV7-2 and J is TRBJ2-3; 11 bases fit TRBD2. Trimming cost V 1 base and J 3 bases; bases outside gene matches: 3. This CDR3 spans 16 amino acids. CDR1 is SGHTA, CDR2 FQGNSA, per germline.

This clonotype was recorded a few times. The chain employs TRBV9 and TRBJ1-1; D is undetermined. Trimming took 6 bases from V and 5 from J, leaving 17 bases between them. Germline CDR1 and CDR2: SGDLS and YYNGEE. The CDR3 is made up of 14 amino acids. The CDR3 DNA reads as TGTGCCAGCAACGACGAGGGTGTAAGGACTGAAGCTTTCTTT. This translates into CASNDEGVRTEAFF.

This chain joins TRBV4-1 and TRBJ2-1; 7 bases agree with TRBD2. The CDR3 covers 16 residues. V was clipped by 2 bases and J by 3 bases; unmatched bases: 7. Germline CDR1 reads MGHRA; CDR2 reads YSYEKL. CDR3 amino acids: CASSQYSGGNYNEQFF. The CDR3 DNA follows: TGCGCCAGCAGCCAATATTCGGGGGGAAACTACAATGAGCAGTTCTTC.